One sample yielded the 20 T cell receptor beta chains listed below, sequenced in a study of post-analysis software for immune sequencing data. Overall study findings and caveats: TRBV segments more frequent in patients than in controls numbered roughly 5 and included TRBV5-6, TRBV5-1 and TRBV20-1.

For these receptors, no antigen is known. Built from TCR beta cDNA, the libraries had unique molecular identifiers in them. Via MiXCR, TCRdb re-called the PCR reads, giving one row per CDR3 protein. The sample lists about 430,000 distinct CDR3 sequences, 35% to 45% occurring once. The material sequenced was blood. These receptor sequences come from a girl under 10 years old with multiple sclerosis.

This clonotype was picked up a small number of times. This chain uses TRBV2 with TRBJ2-1; 8 bases are shared with TRBD2. The J segment lost 2 bases and the V segment lost 4 bases, leaving 4 bases of the junction unmatched. The CDR3 has 15 amino acids. CDR1 and CDR2 (germline): SNHLY, FYNNEI. The CDR3, as DNA: TGTGCCAGCAGTGCAACTAGCGGCCCCTACAATGAGCAGTTCTTC. Protein product: CASSATSGPYNEQFF. Variable domain in full (rest from reference TRBV2 and TRBJ2-1): EPEVTQTPSHQVTQMGQEVILRCVPISNHLYFYWYRQILGQKVEFLVSFYNNEISEKSEIFDDQFSVERPDGSNFTLKIRSTKLEDSAMYFCASSATSGPYNEQFFGPGTRLTVL.

This chain links TRBV9 with TRBJ1-1; 10 nucleotides align to TRBD1. CDR1 and CDR2 from the germline V gene are SGDLS and YYNGEE. The ends lost 3 bases at V and 3 bases at J; junction bases unmatched: 11. CDR3 length: 17 residues. Here the CDR3 reads CASSAIDRGRFYTEAFF. The CDR3 coding sequence is TGTGCCAGCAGCGCGATAGACAGGGGGCGATTTTACACTGAAGCTTTCTTT.

The V gene is TRBV5-1, the J gene TRBJ2-1; D is unresolved. With 0 bases removed from V and 7 bases from J, the gap between germline ends came to 5 bases. Germline V gene sequence: CDR1 SGHRS, CDR2 YFSETQ. The CDR3 sequence is 12 residues long. In DNA, the CDR3 is TGCGCCAGCAGCTTGGCCGTTAATGAGCAGTTCTTC. Its translation: CASSLAVNEQFF.

The genes are TRBV4-1 and TRBJ2-1; 7 nucleotides align to TRBD2. Germline CDR1 is MGHRA and CDR2 is YSYEKL. V lost 4 bases and J lost 1; bases outside the gene matches: 10. The CDR3 has 17 residues. The CDR3 is CASSPSSGTESYNEQFF. CDR3 sequence (DNA): TGCGCCAGCAGCCCAAGCAGCGGGACTGAGTCCTACAATGAGCAGTTCTTC.

The V gene is TRBV27, the J gene TRBJ1-2, with 7 bases matching TRBD1. This CDR3 is 15 amino acids long. Germline CDR1 is MNHEY and CDR2 is SMNVEV (reference sequence). The ends lost 1 base at V and 4 bases at J; junction bases unmatched: 6. Here the CDR3 DNA reads TGTGCCAGCAGTTTATATGTCGGACAGGCCTATGGCTACACCTTC. It yields the protein CASSLYVGQAYGYTF.

V gene TRBV12-3 or TRBV12-4 combines with J gene TRBJ2-6, with TRBD2 matching 7 bases. V shed 0 bases and J 0 bases; nucleotides not matched to a gene: 2. This CDR3 is 17 amino acids long. The CDR3 here is CASSLAGGVSGANVLTF. The CDR3 DNA reads TGTGCCAGCAGTTTAGCGGGAGGGGTCTCTGGGGCCAACGTCCTGACTTTC.

The rearrangement uses TRBV12-5 and TRBJ2-1, with D possibly TRBD2 on 6 matching bases. V was cut by 4 bases and J by 9 bases, with 10 bases left in between. Per the germline V gene, CDR1 is LGHNT and CDR2 is FRNRAP. This CDR3 comprises 12 residues. The CDR3, as DNA: TGTGCTAGTGGTTACTCGGGGGTTGAGCAGTTCTTC. Its protein is CASGYSGVEQFF.

The V call is TRBV4-1, the J call TRBJ2-1; TRBD2 agrees at 8 bases. This CDR3 has 16 amino acids. After removal of 5 bases from V and 3 bases from J, the junction contained 9 bases not matched to a gene. Germline-derived CDR1 and CDR2 are MGHRA and YSYEKL. The CDR3 nucleotides are TGCGCCAGCAGCTTCACCGGGACTAGGCTCTACAATGAGCAGTTCTTC. Protein sequence: CASSFTGTRLYNEQFF.

This clonotype was found a few times. This CDR3 reads CASSLGIRLADPQETQYF. The CDR3 region has the DNA TGTGCCAGCAGCCTGGGGATACGACTAGCAGATCCTCAAGAGACCCAGTACTTC. The chain joins TRBV7-9 to TRBJ2-5; TRBD2 matches 7 bases. Germline loops: CDR1 SEHNR, CDR2 FQNEAQ (reference sequence). This CDR3 comprises 18 residues. The junction had 17 bases not matched to a gene; V was cut back by 5 bases and J by 2 bases.

This clonotype has more than one count but fewer than ten. V usage is TRBV5-1 and J usage is TRBJ2-5, with 8 nucleotides matching TRBD2. The CDR3 sequence is 14 residues long. V shed 2 bases, J shed 5 bases, and the junction held 5 bases outside the gene matches. Germline V CDR1 and CDR2: SGHRS, YFSETQ. CDR3 protein: CASSLSGGVETQYF. The CDR3 DNA reads as TGCGCCAGCAGCTTAAGCGGGGGAGTCGAGACCCAGTACTTC.

The chain is built from TRBV12-5 and TRBJ2-4; 9 nucleotides match TRBD1. The DNA end is a closer match to TRBJ2-7, so the J assignment may be wrong. Germline CDR1 and CDR2: LGHNT and FRNRAP. The CDR3 has 14 residues. The CDR3 sequence is CASGLQGQGYEQYF. The CDR3 nucleotides are TGTGCTAGTGGTTTGCAGGGACAGGGTTACGAGCAGTACTTC.

This clonotype was seen a handful of times. This chain links TRBV18 with TRBJ2-3; D gene uncertain. The CDR3 has 15 amino acids. Trimming removed 2 bases at V and 2 bases at J, with 11 bases between. In germline, CDR1 is KGHSH, CDR2 LQKENI. The CDR3 reads CASSPLPSPTDTQYF. The CDR3 nucleotides are TGTGCCAGCTCACCATTGCCCAGTCCCACAGATACGCAGTATTTT.

The chain links TRBV20-1 to TRBJ2-7; 9 nucleotides match TRBD2. The DNA end lines up better with TRBJ2-5; the J call may be wrong. The CDR3 totals 18 residues. In germline, CDR1 is DFQATT, CDR2 SNEGSKA (reference sequence). The CDR3 region is CSARDPYYSGTSRETQYF. As DNA, the CDR3 is TGCAGTGCTAGAGATCCTTACTATTCCGGGACTAGCAGGGAGACCCAGTACTTC.

This clonotype occurred many times. This chain uses TRBV5-1 with TRBJ2-1, with 11 bases that match TRBD1. This CDR3 spans 15 amino acids. V shed 2 bases and J 8 bases; nucleotides not matched to a gene: 6. Germline V lookup: CDR1 SGHRS, CDR2 YFSETQ. For the CDR3, the DNA is TGCGCCAGCAGCTTACCCGGGACAGGGGGGCATGAGCAGTTCTTC. Amino acids: CASSLPGTGGHEQFF.

This clonotype has a handful of counts. The genes are TRBV27 and TRBJ2-1; D remains unclear. Trimming removed 4 bases at V and 13 bases at J, with 11 bases between. This CDR3 comprises 11 residues. From germline, CDR1 is MNHEY and CDR2 SMNVEV (reference sequence). The CDR3 spells CASSSRRRQFF. In nucleotides, the CDR3 is TGTGCCAGCAGTTCCCGACGACGACAGTTCTTC.

In the case of this clonotype: One end of the junction varies from germline; a read error may be responsible. The rearrangement links TRBV12-3 or TRBV12-4 to TRBJ2-3, with 7 bases that match TRBD1. This CDR3 is built from 15 residues. CDR3: CASSRQGVATDTQYF. Written as DNA, the CDR3 is TGTGCCAGCAGTCGACAGGGAGTTGCCACAGATACGCAATATTTT.

This rearrangement joins TRBV29-1 to TRBJ2-1, with a possible D match to TRBD2 (7 bases). Germline V gene lookup returns CDR1 SQVTM and CDR2 ANQGSEA. This CDR3 is 17 amino acids long. Trimming pared 3 bases from V and 2 bases from J, leaving 20 bases between. CDR3 sequence (DNA): TGCAGCGTTGAGGGGGGGCTAAGGGAGGTCCCCTACAATGAGCAGTTCTTC. Translation gives CSVEGGLREVPYNEQFF.

This clonotype was counted once. Written as DNA, the CDR3 is TGTGCCAGCAGACTACAGGGGCCTGGCTACGAGCAGTACTTC. Encoded protein: CASRLQGPGYEQYF. This chain uses TRBV7-8 with TRBJ2-5, with 7 bases identical to TRBD1. The J call may not be correct, given that the DNA end is closer to TRBJ2-7. The germline CDR1 and CDR2 sequences are SGHVS and FQNEAQ. This CDR3 has 14 amino acids.

The V gene is TRBV12-3 or TRBV12-4, the J gene TRBJ2-7, with TRBD2 matching over 8 bases. This CDR3 is 16 amino acids long. The junction had 11 bases not matched to a gene; V was cut back by 4 bases and J by 3 bases. The CDR3 reads CASSSPIQRGFYEQYF. The CDR3 DNA reads as TGTGCCAGCAGTTCCCCCATCCAGCGGGGGTTCTACGAGCAGTACTTC.

The V gene is TRBV29-1, the J gene TRBJ2-7; TRBD1 matches 7 bases. The CDR3 runs to 15 residues. Trimming took 4 bases from V and 2 from J; bases not matched to a gene: 11. Germline V CDR1 and CDR2: SQVTM, ANQGSEA. DNA for the CDR3: TGCAGCGTTGTACCCAGGACAGGAAAGGCCTACGAGCAGTACTTC. Residues: CSVVPRTGKAYEQYF.